Following are 19 T cell receptor beta chains from one sample sequenced in a study of OX40 agonist ivuxolimab in advanced cancers. Clones were sequenced by immunoSEQ multiplex PCR, and TCRdb holds only the in-frame ones, with some missing. The profile covers some 77,000 clones, with approximately 90% appearing a single time and about 8% taken by the ten largest. The specimen was CD4+ or CD8+ T cells sorted from blood, collected in a trial of the OX40 agonist ivuxolimab. The origin of the receptors is an adult with an advanced solid tumor such as melanoma, head and neck, liver or kidney cancer.

This chain connects TRBV6-5 to TRBJ1-1; no clear D gene. This CDR3 spans 12 amino acids. V was cut by 3 bases and J by 10 bases, with 12 bases left in between. Germline lookup yields CDR1 MNHEY and CDR2 SVGAGI. CDR3 nucleotide sequence: TGTGCCAGCAGTTATGGGAGAGGAGGAGCTTTCTTT. This translates into CASSYGRGGAFF.

The chain is built from TRBV6-1 and TRBJ1-1; D remains ambiguous. Germline V lookup: CDR1 MNHNS, CDR2 SASEGT. CDR3 length equals 15 residues. The V gene lost 3 bases and the J gene lost 4 bases, with 15 bases spanning the gap. CDR3 nucleotides: TGTGCCAGCAGTGAGCTCCGTGGGGTGTTCACTGAAGCTTTCTTT. The encoded protein is CASSELRGVFTEAFF.

In its sample, this clone was seen a few times. Written as DNA, the CDR3 is TGCGCCAGCAGCTTGAAGGGGGCCGGCGAGCAGTACTTC. This translates into CASSLKGAGEQYF. This sequence joins TRBV5-1 and TRBJ2-7; 7 bases agree with TRBD1. Germline trimming cut 1 base from V and 6 bases from J; bases unmatched to any gene: 4. This CDR3 comprises 13 residues. Germline V gene sequence: CDR1 SGHRS, CDR2 YFSETQ.

The genes are TRBV4-2 and TRBJ1-5; D ambiguous. CDR3 length: 13 residues. Germline CDR1 LGHNA, CDR2 YNFKEQ. V was pared by 2 bases and J by 1 base, with 3 bases between. The chain's CDR3 is CASSQTSNQPQHF. CDR3 sequence (DNA): TGTGCCAGCAGCCAAACAAGCAATCAGCCCCAGCATTTT.

This clone was seen only a few times. This sequence joins TRBV7-6 and TRBJ2-7; D might be TRBD2 (6 bases). The germline V gene encodes CDR1 SGHVS and CDR2 FNYEAQ. V dropped 5 bases and J dropped 2 bases, with 13 bases sitting between them. There are 14 residues in the CDR3. CDR3 in DNA: TGTGCCAGCAGCGCCGGGACTGCCACCTACGAGCAGTACTTC. Amino acid sequence: CASSAGTATYEQYF. Drawing the rest from reference TRBV7-6 and TRBJ2-7, the complete variable domain is GAGVSQSPRYKVTKRGQDVALRCDPISGHVSLYWYRQALGQGPEFLTYFNYEAQQDKSGLPNDRFSAERPEGSISTLTIQRTEQRDSAMYRCASSAGTATYEQYFGPGTRLTVT.

The table lists this clone with a few counts. This sequence joins TRBV6-4 and TRBJ1-1; D is perhaps TRBD1 (6 bases). In germline, CDR1 is MRHNA, CDR2 SNTAGT. The CDR3 covers 15 residues. Trimming pared 6 bases from V and 4 bases from J, leaving 18 bases between. The CDR3: CASRETGNWGTEAFF. CDR3 DNA sequence: TGTGCCAGCAGAGAAACAGGGAACTGGGGCACTGAAGCTTTCTTT.

This clone was picked up one time. V and J are TRBV19 and TRBJ2-3; weak D call: TRBD1 (6 bases). The CDR3 loop spans 16 amino acids. Germline values: CDR1 LNHDA, CDR2 SQIVND (reference sequence). V was cut by 4 bases and J by 0 bases, with 14 bases left in between. CDR3 amino acids: CASSTTGTPSTDTQYF. In DNA form, the CDR3 reads TGTGCCAGTAGTACCACCGGGACACCCAGCACAGATACGCAGTATTTT.

The chain links TRBV19 to TRBJ1-2; tentative D call: TRBD1 (5 bases). This CDR3 contains 16 residues. Per the germline V gene, CDR1 is LNHDA and CDR2 is SQIVND (reference sequence). Between the trimmed V and J ends, which lost 0 bases and 5 bases, there was a span of 16 bases. The CDR3 here is CASSIDQVGTDYGYTF. CDR3 DNA sequence: TGTGCCAGTAGTATAGATCAAGTCGGGACGGATTATGGCTACACCTTC.

The rearrangement joins TRBV5-6 to TRBJ2-1; 8 bases are a match to TRBD2. The CDR3 covers 17 residues. The V segment lost 0 bases and the J segment 5 bases; nucleotides outside the gene matches: 10. Germline CDR1 is SGHDT and CDR2 is YYEEEE. In DNA form, the CDR3 reads TGTGCCAGCAGCTTGGCAGGGGCGGGGGGCAGGCACAATGAGCAGTTCTTC. Protein sequence: CASSLAGAGGRHNEQFF.

This clone was counted between two and nine times. In DNA, the CDR3 is TGTGCCAGCCGGGGGGGGCAGTCACACACTGAAGCTTTCTTT. This sequence encodes CASRGGQSHTEAFF. J is TRBJ1-1 and V is TRBV7-8; the D gene is possibly TRBD1 (6 bases). The length of the CDR3 is 14 residues. Germline V gives CDR1 SGHVS, CDR2 FQNEAQ. V lost 8 bases and J 3 bases, leaving 16 bases between the germline ends.

This clone was detected only a few times. The chain employs TRBV4-1 and TRBJ2-7, with unresolved D. CDR3 size: 11 residues. V lost 1 base and J lost 6, with 4 bases in between. From germline, CDR1 is MGHRA and CDR2 YSYEKL. CDR3 sequence (DNA): TGCGCCAGCAGCCAAGGGGTCGAGCAGTACTTC. Its protein product is CASSQGVEQYF.

CDR3 nucleotide sequence: TGCGCCAGCAGCTCTCGAGGCACCACCCAGTACGAGCAGTACTTC. It codes for CASSSRGTTQYEQYF. The chain joins TRBV4-1 to TRBJ2-7; D is uncertain. The CDR3 is 15 amino acids. Trimming took off 5 bases at V and 4 bases at J, with 18 bases between the two ends. Per the germline V gene, CDR1 is MGHRA and CDR2 is YSYEKL.

The rearrangement links TRBV2 to TRBJ1-2; the D is unclear. The CDR3 totals 14 residues. Germline V lookup: CDR1 SNHLY, CDR2 FYNNEI. V lost 3 bases to trimming and J lost 4 bases, with 12 bases between them. CDR3 protein: CASSESWVVYGYTF. The CDR3 nucleotides read TGTGCCAGCAGTGAGTCTTGGGTAGTCTATGGCTACACCTTC.

V gene TRBV5-1 combines with J gene TRBJ2-7, with 9 bases lining up with TRBD1. The CDR3 consists of 15 residues. V lost 6 bases and J lost 4; bases outside the gene matches: 11. Germline-derived CDR1 and CDR2 are SGHRS and YFSETQ. The CDR3 sequence: CASKLRGQGNYEQYF. CDR3 coding DNA: TGCGCCAGCAAATTGAGGGGACAGGGAAATTACGAGCAGTACTTC.

The chain is built from TRBV15 and TRBJ2-7; D uncertain. Germline loops: CDR1 LNHNV, CDR2 YYDKDF (reference sequence). The CDR3 runs to 11 residues. V was shortened by 4 bases and J by 5 bases, with 6 bases between the two germline ends. CDR3 bases: TGTGCCACCAGCATAGGGAACGAGCAGTACTTC. Its translation: CATSIGNEQYF.

The CDR3 region is CASSLLGTGNTIYF. The CDR3 bases are TGCGCCAGCAGCTTGTTGGGGACTGGAAACACCATATATTTT. The chain uses TRBV5-1 and TRBJ1-3; no definite D call. Per germline, CDR1 SGHRS and CDR2 YFSETQ. Trimming took 1 base from V and 2 from J, leaving 7 bases between them. This CDR3 region has 14 residues.

The chain joins TRBV10-2 to TRBJ1-1; 7 bases are shared with TRBD1. The CDR3 extends over 13 amino acids. The germline gives CDR1 WSHSY, CDR2 SAAADI. V lost 6 bases to trimming and J lost 6 bases; unmatched junction nucleotides: 7. CDR3 DNA: TGCGCCAGCAGACAGGGGAGGACCGCTGAAGCTTTCTTT. It encodes CASRQGRTAEAFF.

This chain's CDR3 is CASSATTSGGLAKNIQYF. The CDR3 DNA reads as TGTGCCAGCAGCGCAACGACTAGCGGGGGACTAGCCAAAAACATTCAGTACTTC. The chain links TRBV9 to TRBJ2-4, with TRBD2 identical over 12 bases. The CDR3 runs 18 residues. Germline V CDR1 and CDR2: SGDLS, YYNGEE. V lost 3 bases, J lost 0 bases, and 7 bases stayed unmatched.

The V and J genes are TRBV6-6 and TRBJ1-1; D is uncertain. From germline, CDR1 is MNHNY and CDR2 SVGAGI (reference sequence). V was clipped by 2 bases and J by 1 base, with 8 bases between them. The CDR3 extends over 14 amino acids. The CDR3 here is CASSYGLTNTEAFF. The CDR3 region has the DNA TGTGCCAGCAGTTACGGACTGACGAACACTGAAGCTTTCTTT.